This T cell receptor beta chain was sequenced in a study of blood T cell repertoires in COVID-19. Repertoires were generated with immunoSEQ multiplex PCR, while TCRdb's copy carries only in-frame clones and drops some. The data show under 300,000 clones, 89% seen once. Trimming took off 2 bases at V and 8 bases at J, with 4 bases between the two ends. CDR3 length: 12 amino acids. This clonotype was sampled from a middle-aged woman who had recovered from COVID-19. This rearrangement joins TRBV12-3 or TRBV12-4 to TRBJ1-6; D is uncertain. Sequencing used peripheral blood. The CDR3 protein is CASSLTDSPLHF. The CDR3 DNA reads TGTGCCAGCAGTTTAACGGATTCACCCCTCCACTTT.